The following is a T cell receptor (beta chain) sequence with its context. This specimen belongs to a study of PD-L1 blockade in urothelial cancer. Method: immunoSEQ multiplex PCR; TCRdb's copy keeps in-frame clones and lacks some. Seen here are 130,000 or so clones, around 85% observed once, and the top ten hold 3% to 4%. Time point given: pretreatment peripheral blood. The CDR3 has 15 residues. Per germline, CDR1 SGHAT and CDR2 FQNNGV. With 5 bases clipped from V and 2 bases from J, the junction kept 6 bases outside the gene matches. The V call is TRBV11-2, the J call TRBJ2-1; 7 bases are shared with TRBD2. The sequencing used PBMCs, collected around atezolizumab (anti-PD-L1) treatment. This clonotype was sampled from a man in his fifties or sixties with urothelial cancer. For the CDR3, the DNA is TGTGCCAGCAGCCGCGTCGGGACTACCTACAATGAGCAGTTCTTC. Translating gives CASSRVGTTYNEQFF.